These 28 T cell receptor beta chains were all obtained from the same sample, sequenced in a study of technical replicates of blood from a handful of donors. Measured with immunoSEQ multiplex PCR; TCRdb has only the in-frame clones, and not every one. The table includes approximately 70,000 clones, about 90% detected once. Sequencing used T cells isolated from PBMCs. All receptors come from a human donor in good health.

This chain links TRBV5-4 with TRBJ1-5; D gene unclear. CDR3 size: 12 residues. Trimming removed 2 bases at V and 3 bases at J, with 3 bases between. The germline V gene encodes CDR1 SGHNT and CDR2 YYREEE (reference sequence). The chain's CDR3 is CASSLLNQPQHF. CDR3 in DNA: TGTGCCAGCAGCTTACTCAATCAGCCCCAGCATTTT.

This clone showed up just a few times. The rearrangement uses TRBV21-1 and TRBJ2-1; TRBD1 was called by the table and not checked on the DNA. TRBV21-1 is noted as a pseudogene. The CDR3 is made up of 12 amino acids. CDR3 amino acids: CASSKGDSPQFF. DNA of the CDR3: TGTGCCAGCAGCAAAGGGGACAGCCCGCAGTTCTTC.

This rearrangement joins TRBV6-5 to TRBJ1-1; D may be TRBD1 (5 bases). Trimming removed 6 bases at V and 0 bases at J, with 11 bases between. This CDR3 contains 14 residues. Germline assignment: CDR1 MNHEY and CDR2 SVGAGI. CDR3 protein: CASRGGVMNTEAFF. Here the CDR3 DNA reads TGTGCCAGCAGGGGGGGGGTCATGAACACTGAAGCTTTCTTT.

This chain joins TRBV7-6 and TRBJ2-1; 11 bases map to TRBD2. CDR3 size: 15 residues. CDR1 SGHVS and CDR2 FNYEAQ come from the germline V gene. Losses at the gene ends were 3 bases for V and 6 bases for J; bases not matched to a gene: 4. CDR3 in DNA: TGTGCCAGCAGCTTCCGGACTAGCGGGCCCAATGAGCAGTTCTTC. Translating it yields CASSFRTSGPNEQFF.

This clone appeared once. The J gene is TRBJ1-4, the V gene TRBV6-1; D perhaps matches TRBD1 (5 bases). The V and J ends lost 1 base and 10 bases respectively, with 13 bases between them. The CDR3 covers 14 residues. Germline V gene lookup returns CDR1 MNHNS and CDR2 SASEGT. The CDR3 DNA follows: TGTGCCAGCAGTGAAGGAATGGGGGGGAGAAAACTGTTTTTT. Its translation: CASSEGMGGRKLFF.

The gene calls are TRBV10-2 and TRBJ1-2; a possible D gene is TRBD1 (5 bases). Between the trimmed V and J ends, which lost 10 bases and 8 bases, there was a span of 23 bases. Germline loops: CDR1 WSHSY, CDR2 SAAADI. This CDR3 region has 14 residues. The CDR3 loop is CATVGDRELNGYTF. CDR3 in DNA: TGCGCCACCGTTGGAGACAGAGAACTAAACGGCTACACCTTC.

This clone was observed a single time. The chain has TRBV4-2 and TRBJ2-7, with 10 nucleotides matching TRBD1. The CDR3 runs to 17 residues. Unmatched junction bases numbered 12, after V lost 4 bases and J lost 3 bases. Per the germline V gene, CDR1 is LGHNA and CDR2 is YNFKEQ. CDR3 region: CASSRVPETGGDYEQYF. The DNA for the CDR3 is TGTGCCAGCAGCCGAGTACCGGAGACAGGGGGCGACTACGAGCAGTACTTC.

This clone showed up just once. The chain has TRBV5-8 and TRBJ2-2; TRBD1 matches 7 bases. Trimming at V came to 5 bases and at J to 4 bases, leaving 11 bases not matched to a gene. Germline V gives CDR1 SGHTS, CDR2 YDEGEE. The CDR3 totals 16 residues. This CDR3 is CASRLPGTASTGELFF. The CDR3 DNA is TGTGCCAGCAGGTTACCCGGGACAGCCTCCACCGGGGAGCTGTTTTTT.

This chain joins TRBV9 and TRBJ1-1; 8 nucleotides match TRBD1. Trimming removed 5 bases from V and 0 bases from J; junction bases left unmatched: 9. Germline assignment: CDR1 SGDLS and CDR2 YYNGEE. CDR3 length: 16 residues. CDR3 bases: TGTGCCAGCAGTCCCAGCCAGGGGGCCATGAACACTGAAGCTTTCTTT. Its protein is CASSPSQGAMNTEAFF.

The gene calls are TRBV7-3 and TRBJ2-1; 8 nucleotides agree with TRBD2. V gave up 4 bases and J gave up 7 bases; unmatched junction bases: 15. The CDR3 consists of 17 residues. Germline V CDR1 and CDR2: SGHTA, FQGTGA. Here the CDR3 DNA reads TGTGCCAGCAGCTACACCGGGGTTTCTAGCGGGCCTAATGAGCAGTTCTTC. Protein sequence: CASSYTGVSSGPNEQFF.

The chain employs TRBV15 and TRBJ1-4; 8 bases agree with TRBD1. Germline values: CDR1 LNHNV, CDR2 YYDKDF (reference sequence). V shed 1 base and J 11 bases; nucleotides not matched to a gene: 6. The CDR3 runs to 14 residues. CDR3 region: CATSRGTGGAKLFF. The CDR3 DNA follows: TGTGCCACCAGCAGAGGAACAGGGGGAGCTAAACTGTTTTTT.

This chain connects TRBV6-5 to TRBJ1-2, with 8 bases identical to TRBD1. The junction had 9 bases not matched to a gene; V was cut back by 11 bases and J by 4 bases. This CDR3 comprises 13 residues. Looked up from germline, CDR1 is MNHEY and CDR2 is SVGAGI. The CDR3 DNA follows: TGTGCCCCCGGGACAGGCCACCGCTATGGCTACACCTTC. It encodes CAPGTGHRYGYTF.

This chain uses TRBV7-2 with TRBJ1-1; a possible D gene is TRBD1 (5 bases). Germline V gene sequence: CDR1 SGHTA, CDR2 FQGNSA. CDR3 length: 13 residues. V was trimmed by 2 bases and J by 4 bases, leaving 8 bases between them. DNA of the CDR3: TGTGCCAGCAGCTTACAGGGACTCACTGAAGCTTTCTTT. Its protein product is CASSLQGLTEAFF.

V gene TRBV27 combines with J gene TRBJ2-3; 8 nucleotides agree with TRBD2. The CDR3 runs 14 residues. V dropped 5 bases and J dropped 4; count of bases not matched to a gene: 5. Germline V gene data show CDR1 as MNHEY and CDR2 as SMNVEV (reference sequence). The CDR3 spells CASSRTSQADTQYF. The DNA of the CDR3 is TGTGCCAGCAGTCGGACTAGCCAGGCAGATACGCAGTATTTT.

This clone came up once. CDR3 in amino acids: CASSVFQDTDTQYF. The CDR3 DNA reads as TGTGCCAGCAGCGTATTTCAGGACACAGATACGCAGTATTTT. V and J are TRBV9 and TRBJ2-3; D is uncertain. The CDR3 runs 14 residues. V was trimmed by 1 base and J by 2 bases, leaving 8 bases between them. Germline loops: CDR1 SGDLS, CDR2 YYNGEE.

The chain employs TRBV5-1 and TRBJ2-3; maybe TRBD2 (6 bases). V was trimmed by 2 bases and J by 5 bases, leaving 12 bases between them. CDR1 and CDR2 from the germline V gene are SGHRS and YFSETQ. The CDR3 loop spans 14 amino acids. The CDR3 reads CASSFSAGGDTQYF. Written as DNA, the CDR3 is TGCGCCAGCAGCTTCTCAGCGGGCGGAGATACGCAGTATTTT.

The count of this clone is one. J is TRBJ2-7 and V is TRBV6-5; the match to TRBD1 covers 11 bases. Losses at the gene ends were 5 bases for V and 6 bases for J; bases not matched to a gene: 9. CDR3 length equals 15 residues. CDR1 is MNHEY and CDR2 is SVGAGI in the germline V gene. The CDR3 spells CASSTWDRGTGEQYF. CDR3 bases: TGTGCCAGCAGTACATGGGACAGGGGGACGGGCGAGCAGTACTTC.

The sample holds one count of this clone. This rearrangement joins TRBV27 to TRBJ1-5; 8 nucleotides match TRBD1. Trimming at V came to 5 bases and at J to 7 bases, leaving 7 bases not matched to a gene. Per germline, CDR1 MNHEY and CDR2 SMNVEV (reference sequence). The CDR3 extends over 14 amino acids. The CDR3 DNA is TGTGCCAGCAGTCGGGGCAGGGGGCAACAGCCCCAGCATTTT. It yields the protein CASSRGRGQQPQHF.

This clone was counted between two and nine times. This sequence joins TRBV25-1 and TRBJ1-1, with TRBD1 matching 7 bases. The CDR3 extends over 13 amino acids. The V gene end was trimmed by 6 bases and the J gene end by 2 bases; junction bases not matched to a gene: 3. Germline CDR1 reads MGHDK; CDR2 reads SYGVNS. The CDR3 is CASSRGRNTEAFF. The CDR3 DNA is TGTGCCAGCAGCAGGGGGAGAAACACTGAAGCTTTCTTT.

The chain joins TRBV5-4 to TRBJ1-3; 7 positions agree with TRBD1. This CDR3 comprises 15 residues. V was clipped by 4 bases and J by 2 bases; unmatched bases: 6. The V gene's germline CDR1 is SGHNT and CDR2 YYREEE (reference sequence). CDR3 DNA: TGTGCCAGCAGCACAGACAGGGCCCCTGGAAACACCATATATTTT. As protein: CASSTDRAPGNTIYF.

The chain has TRBV11-3 and TRBJ2-1; 10 bases match TRBD2. The V gene end was trimmed by 5 bases and the J gene end by 7 bases; junction bases not matched to a gene: 8. CDR1 and CDR2 (germline): SGHNT, YENEEA. There are 15 residues in the CDR3. The CDR3: CASSRLAGSVNEQFF. The DNA for the CDR3 is TGTGCCAGCAGCCGACTAGCGGGCAGTGTAAATGAGCAGTTCTTC.

This clone was counted a single time. The chain joins TRBV15 to TRBJ1-1; no definite D call. Trimming took 0 bases from V and 1 from J, leaving 3 bases between them. The CDR3 is 13 amino acids. Looked up from germline, CDR1 is LNHNV and CDR2 is YYDKDF (reference sequence). CDR3 DNA: TGTGCCACCAGCAGAGATCAGAACACTGAAGCTTTCTTT. Its protein is CATSRDQNTEAFF.

The chain combines TRBV5-1 with TRBJ2-4; D ambiguous. CDR1 and CDR2 from the germline V gene are SGHRS and YFSETQ. The V gene lost 2 bases and the J gene lost 1 base, with 16 bases spanning the gap. The CDR3 covers 17 residues. The CDR3 is CASSFEPNQRAKNIQYF. For the CDR3, the DNA is TGCGCCAGCAGCTTTGAACCTAATCAACGGGCCAAAAACATTCAGTACTTC.

The chain employs TRBV6-1 and TRBJ1-4; TRBD1 is a possible D gene (6 bases). This CDR3 region has 16 residues. Germline CDR1 and CDR2: MNHNS and SASEGT. With 1 base removed from V and 3 bases from J, the gap between germline ends came to 12 bases. CDR3 nucleotides: TGTGCCAGCAGTGAAGGAAGGGGGGGCTCTAATGAAAAACTGTTTTTT. It encodes CASSEGRGGSNEKLFF.

The chain recombines TRBV10-1 with TRBJ2-1; tentative D call: TRBD1 (5 bases). V was cut by 4 bases and J by 6 bases, with 13 bases left in between. The CDR3 is made up of 14 amino acids. Germline-derived CDR1 and CDR2 are WNHNN and SYGVQD (reference sequence). DNA for the CDR3: TGCGCCAGCAGTGTTAGAAAAGGGGCCAATGAGCAGTTCTTC. This sequence encodes CASSVRKGANEQFF.

The chain is built from TRBV11-2 and TRBJ1-1; D gene ambiguous. This CDR3 region has 14 residues. Germline assignment: CDR1 SGHAT and CDR2 FQNNGV. V was clipped by 5 bases and J by 5 bases, with 15 bases between them. The chain's CDR3 is CASSTIRGPTEAFF. DNA for the CDR3: TGTGCCAGCAGCACAATTCGAGGGCCAACTGAAGCTTTCTTT.

This chain joins TRBV4-1 and TRBJ1-3; no clear D gene. The germline V gene encodes CDR1 MGHRA and CDR2 YSYEKL. The CDR3 is 15 residues long. The V end was cut by 1 base, the J end by 4 bases, with 11 bases between. CDR3 sequence (DNA): TGCGCCAGCAGCCAAGTCATAAACATCGGAAACACCATATATTTT. It translates to CASSQVINIGNTIYF.

The chain recombines TRBV7-6 with TRBJ2-2; no firm D call. This CDR3 has 13 residues. Trimming shortened V by 5 bases and J by 1 base, and 5 bases separated the two germline ends. CDR1 and CDR2 (germline): SGHVS, FNYEAQ. The chain's CDR3 is CASSLKNTGELFF. The CDR3 coding sequence is TGTGCCAGCAGCCTTAAGAACACCGGGGAGCTGTTTTTT.